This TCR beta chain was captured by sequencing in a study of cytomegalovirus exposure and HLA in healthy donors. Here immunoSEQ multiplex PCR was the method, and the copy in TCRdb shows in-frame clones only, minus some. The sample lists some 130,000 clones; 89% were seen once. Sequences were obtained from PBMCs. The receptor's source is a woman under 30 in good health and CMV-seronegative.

The CDR3: CASSFSQGSYNEQFF. The DNA of the CDR3 is TGCGCCAGCAGCTTCAGCCAGGGCTCCTACAATGAGCAGTTCTTC. The rearrangement uses TRBV5-1 and TRBJ2-1, with a weak D call TRBD1 (5 bases). The CDR3 is made up of 15 amino acids. Germline loops: CDR1 SGHRS, CDR2 YFSETQ. Between the trimmed V and J ends, which lost 2 bases and 0 bases, there was a span of 9 bases.